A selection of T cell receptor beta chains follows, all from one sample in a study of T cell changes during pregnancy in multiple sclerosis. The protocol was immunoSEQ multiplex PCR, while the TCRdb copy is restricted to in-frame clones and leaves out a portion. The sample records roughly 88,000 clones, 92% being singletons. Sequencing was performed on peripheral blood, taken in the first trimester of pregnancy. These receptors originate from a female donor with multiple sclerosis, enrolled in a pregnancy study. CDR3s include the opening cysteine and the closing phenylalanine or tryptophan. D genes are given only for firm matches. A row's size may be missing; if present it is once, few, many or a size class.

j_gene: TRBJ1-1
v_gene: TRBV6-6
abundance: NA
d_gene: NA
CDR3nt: TGTGCCAGCCTGGTGAGGAACACTGAAGCTTTCTTT
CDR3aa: CASLVRNTEAFF

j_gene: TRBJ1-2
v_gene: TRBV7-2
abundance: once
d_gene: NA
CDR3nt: TGTGCCAGCAGCTCAAACAGGTGGACTAACTATGGCTACACCTTC
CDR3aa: CASSSNRWTNYGYTF

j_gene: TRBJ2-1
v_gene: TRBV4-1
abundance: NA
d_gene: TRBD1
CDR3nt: TGCGCCAGCAGCCAAGGCGGGACAGGGTACAATGAGCAGTTCTTC
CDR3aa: CASSQGGTGYNEQFF

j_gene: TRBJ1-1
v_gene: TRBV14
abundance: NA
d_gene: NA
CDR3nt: TGTGCCAGCAGCCCTACGAACACTGAAGCTTTCTTT
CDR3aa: CASSPTNTEAFF

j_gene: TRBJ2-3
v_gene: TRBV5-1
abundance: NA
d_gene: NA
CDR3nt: TGCGCCAGCAGCTTACCACACACAGATACGCAGTATTTT
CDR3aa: CASSLPHTDTQYF

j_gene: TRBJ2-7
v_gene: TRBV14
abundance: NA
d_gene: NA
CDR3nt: TGTGCCAGCAGCGGACCGGGACATGGGTACGAGCAGTACTTC
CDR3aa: CASSGPGHGYEQYF

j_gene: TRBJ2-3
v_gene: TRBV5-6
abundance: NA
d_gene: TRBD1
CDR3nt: TGTGCCAGCAGCTGTGTGGGGACAGATGAGGATACGCAGTATTTT
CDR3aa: CASSCVGTDEDTQYF

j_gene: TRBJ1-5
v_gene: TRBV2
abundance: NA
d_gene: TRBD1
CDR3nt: TGTGCCAGCAGCGAGGACAGGGGTAGAAATCAGCCCCAGCATTTT
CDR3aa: CASSEDRGRNQPQHF

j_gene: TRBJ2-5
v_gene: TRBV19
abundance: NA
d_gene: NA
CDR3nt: TGTGCCAGTAGTATTAGGCGACAGGTCAAAGAGACCCAGTACTTC
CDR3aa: CASSIRRQVKETQYF

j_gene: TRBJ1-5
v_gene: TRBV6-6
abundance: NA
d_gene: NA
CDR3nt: TGTGCCAGCAGGCCAGGGGCGGGTCAGCCCCAGCATTTT
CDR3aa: CASRPGAGQPQHF

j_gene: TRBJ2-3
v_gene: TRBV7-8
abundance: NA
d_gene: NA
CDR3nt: TGTGCCAGCAGCGAGGACACAGATACGCAGTATTTT
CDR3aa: CASSEDTDTQYF

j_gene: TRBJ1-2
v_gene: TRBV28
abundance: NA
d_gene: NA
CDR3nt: TGTGCCAGCAGTCCGTTCAGACAAGTTAGAAACTATGGCTACACCTTC
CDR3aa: CASSPFRQVRNYGYTF

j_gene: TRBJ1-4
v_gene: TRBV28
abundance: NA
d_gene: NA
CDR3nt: TGTGCCAGCAGTTTGGACAGAGTGGGGGAAAAACTGTTTTTT
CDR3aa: CASSLDRVGEKLFF

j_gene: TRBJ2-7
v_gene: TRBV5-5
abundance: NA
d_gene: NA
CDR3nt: TGTGCCAGCAGCTGGGAGAGCGGGTACGAGCAGTACTTC
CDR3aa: CASSWESGYEQYF

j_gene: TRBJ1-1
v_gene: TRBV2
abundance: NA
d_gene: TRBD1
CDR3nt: TGTGCCAGCAGTACGGGACAGCTACAGAACACTGAAGCTTTCTTT
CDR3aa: CASSTGQLQNTEAFF

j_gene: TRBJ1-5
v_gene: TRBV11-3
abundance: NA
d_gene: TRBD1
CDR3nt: TGTGCCAGCAGCTTGACCGGGACAGGGGGCAAGGGGTATAGCAATCAGCCCCAGCATTTT
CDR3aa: CASSLTGTGGKGYSNQPQHF

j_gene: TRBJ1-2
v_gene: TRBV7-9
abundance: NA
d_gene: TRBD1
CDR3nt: TGTGCCAGCAGCTTTCCTGGGCGACAGGGAAACTATGGCTACACCTTC
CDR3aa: CASSFPGRQGNYGYTF

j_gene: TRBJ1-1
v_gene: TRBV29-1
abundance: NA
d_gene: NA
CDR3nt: TGCAGCGTTGTCAGGGGAGTGAGCACTGAAGCTTTCTTT
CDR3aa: CSVVRGVSTEAFF

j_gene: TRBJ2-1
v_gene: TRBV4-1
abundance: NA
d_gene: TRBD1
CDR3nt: TGCGCCAGCAGCCAAGGGTTCCAGGGGGCTGCCGGGAATGAGCAGTTCTTC
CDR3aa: CASSQGFQGAAGNEQFF

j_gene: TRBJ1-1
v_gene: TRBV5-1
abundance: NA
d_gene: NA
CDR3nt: TGCGCCAGCAGCTTGCGAGGAGAGAACACTGAAGCTTTCTTT
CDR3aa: CASSLRGENTEAFF

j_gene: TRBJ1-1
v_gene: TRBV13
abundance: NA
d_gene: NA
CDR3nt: TGTGCCAGCAGCTCCTTAACCCACAGGAACACTGAAGCTTTCTTT
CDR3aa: CASSSLTHRNTEAFF

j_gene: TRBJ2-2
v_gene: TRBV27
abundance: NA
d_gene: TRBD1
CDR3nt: TGTGCCAGCAGTTTGCTCGAGTTGGGACAGGGCAGGACCGGGGAGCTGTTTTTT
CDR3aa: CASSLLELGQGRTGELFF

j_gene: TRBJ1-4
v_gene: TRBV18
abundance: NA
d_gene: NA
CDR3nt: TGTGCCAGCTCACCGGTCAGGTCGAATGAAAAACTGTTTTTT
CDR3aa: CASSPVRSNEKLFF

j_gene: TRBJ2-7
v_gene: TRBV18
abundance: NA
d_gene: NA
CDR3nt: TGTGCCAGCTCACCAATCGTATCCGGCGGTAGAAAGGTTCCGTACGAGCAGTACTTC
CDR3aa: CASSPIVSGGRKVPYEQYF

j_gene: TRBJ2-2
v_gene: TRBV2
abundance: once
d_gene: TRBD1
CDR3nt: TGTGCCAGCAGTGGACAGGGACGGACCGGGGAGCTGTTTTTT
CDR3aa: CASSGQGRTGELFF

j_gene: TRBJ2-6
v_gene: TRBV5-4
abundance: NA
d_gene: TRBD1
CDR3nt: TGTGCCAGCAGCTTGGAGGGGGCCACCTCTGGGGCCAACGTCCTGACTTTC
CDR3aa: CASSLEGATSGANVLTF

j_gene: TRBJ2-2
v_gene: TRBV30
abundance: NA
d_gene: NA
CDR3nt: TGTGCCTGGAGTGTGTCGCAGGGGAAGGCCGGGGAGCTGTTTTTT
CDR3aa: CAWSVSQGKAGELFF

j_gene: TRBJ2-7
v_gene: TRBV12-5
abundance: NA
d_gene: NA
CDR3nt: TGTGCTAGTGACTCGTCTCTCTCCTACGAGCAGTACTTC
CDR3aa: CASDSSLSYEQYF

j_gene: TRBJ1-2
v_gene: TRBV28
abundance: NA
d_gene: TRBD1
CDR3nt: TGTGCCAGCAGTTTGGGGGTTACAGGGGGTCGCGGCTACACCTTC
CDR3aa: CASSLGVTGGRGYTF

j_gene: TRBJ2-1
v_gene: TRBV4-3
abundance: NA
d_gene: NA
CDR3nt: TGCGCCAGCAGCCAAGGGCAGGTGAATAGCTACAATGAGCAGTTCTTC
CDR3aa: CASSQGQVNSYNEQFF

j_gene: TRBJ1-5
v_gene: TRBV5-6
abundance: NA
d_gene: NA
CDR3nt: TGTGCCAGCAGCCGAGGGGGGGATCCCCAGCATTTT
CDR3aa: CASSRGGDPQHF

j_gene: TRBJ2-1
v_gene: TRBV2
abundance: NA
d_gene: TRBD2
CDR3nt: TGTGCCAGCACGGGAGGGAATGAGCAGTTCTTC
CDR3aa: CASTGGNEQFF

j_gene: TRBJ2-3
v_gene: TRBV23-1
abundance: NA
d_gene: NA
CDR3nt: TGCGCCAGCACCCGACCTACGGGGGGCACAGATACGCAGTATTTT
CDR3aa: CASTRPTGGTDTQYF

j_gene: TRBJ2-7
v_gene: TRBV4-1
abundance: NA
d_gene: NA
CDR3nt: TGCGCCAGCAGCGTCATCGACAGAGGTCCCTACGAGCAGTACTTC
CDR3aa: CASSVIDRGPYEQYF

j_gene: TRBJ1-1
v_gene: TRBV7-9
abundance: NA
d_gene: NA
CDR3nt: TGTGCCAGCAGCTCCTCCCACACTGAAGCTTTCTTT
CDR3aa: CASSSSHTEAFF

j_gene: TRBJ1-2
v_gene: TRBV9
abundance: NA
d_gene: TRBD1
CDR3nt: TGTGCCAGCAGCGTAGAAATTTGGGGACAGGGTCCTAACTATGGCTACACCTTC
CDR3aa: CASSVEIWGQGPNYGYTF

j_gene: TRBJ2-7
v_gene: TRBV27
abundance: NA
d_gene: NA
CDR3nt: TGTGCCAGCGGCCCGGGACTTTCCTACGAGCAGTACTTC
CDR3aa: CASGPGLSYEQYF

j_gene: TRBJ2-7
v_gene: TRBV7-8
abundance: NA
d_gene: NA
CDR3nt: TGTGCCAGCAGCTTGTACAGGTACCACGAGCAGTACTTC
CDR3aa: CASSLYRYHEQYF

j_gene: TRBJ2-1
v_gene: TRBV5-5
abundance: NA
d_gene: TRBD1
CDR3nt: TGTGCCAGCAGCTTGCAGGGACAGTCCTGGAATGAGCAGTTCTTC
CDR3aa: CASSLQGQSWNEQFF

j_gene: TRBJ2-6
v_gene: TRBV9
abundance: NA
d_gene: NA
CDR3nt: TGTGCCAGCAGCGTAGTTCGAGGTTCGACCAACGTCCTGACTTTC
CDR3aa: CASSVVRGSTNVLTF

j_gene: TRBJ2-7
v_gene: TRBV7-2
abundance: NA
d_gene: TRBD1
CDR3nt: TGTGCCAGCAGTCTCGTACAGGGGGCGCGGGGAGAGCAGTACTTC
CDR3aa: CASSLVQGARGEQYF

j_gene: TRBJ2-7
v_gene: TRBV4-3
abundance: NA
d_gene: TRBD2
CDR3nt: TGCGCCAGCAGCCAAGATAATCTAGCGGGGGCCTACGAGCAGTACTTC
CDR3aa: CASSQDNLAGAYEQYF

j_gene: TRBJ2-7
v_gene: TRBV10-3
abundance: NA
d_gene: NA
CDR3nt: TGTGCCATCAGTGTCATAGCGTATCCCTACGAGCAGTACTTC
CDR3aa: CAISVIAYPYEQYF

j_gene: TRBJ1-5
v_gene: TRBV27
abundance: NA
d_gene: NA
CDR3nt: TGTGCCAGCAGTCCAAGGGGGGGGAGCGAGTATTTT
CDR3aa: CASSPRGGSEYF

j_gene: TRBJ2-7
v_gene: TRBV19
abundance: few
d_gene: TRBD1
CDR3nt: TGTGCCAGTAGTCCGACAGGGGGGTACGAGCAGTACTTC
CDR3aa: CASSPTGGYEQYF

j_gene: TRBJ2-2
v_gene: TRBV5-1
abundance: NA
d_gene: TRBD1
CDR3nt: TGCGCCAGCAGCTTTGGACAGGGGAACACCGGGGAGCTGTTTTTT
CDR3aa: CASSFGQGNTGELFF

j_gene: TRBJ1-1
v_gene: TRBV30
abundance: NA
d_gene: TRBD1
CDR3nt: TGTGCCTGGAGTGTAAGGGGGACAGTCATGAACACTGAAGCTTTCTTT
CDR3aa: CAWSVRGTVMNTEAFF

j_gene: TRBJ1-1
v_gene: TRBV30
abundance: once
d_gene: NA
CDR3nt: TGTGCCTGGAATCGGGAACGAAACACTGAAGCTTTCTTT
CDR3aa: CAWNRERNTEAFF